This T cell receptor (beta chain) was identified during a study of PD-1 blockade in classical Hodgkin lymphoma. Each patient experienced a relapse that followed autologous stem cell transplantation, and brentuximab vedotin exposure varied. Comment on this clone: The antigen remains undetermined.

Germline lookup yields CDR1 SGHRS and CDR2 YFSETQ. CDR3 length: 15 amino acids. V dropped 0 bases and J dropped 3 bases, with 13 bases sitting between them. The study, taken as a whole, reports: At C4D1, TCR diversity had climbed significantly for CD4+ cells, though not for CD8+ cells.

Libraries were prepared by immunoSEQ multiplex PCR; TCRdb keeps only in-frame clonotypes and omits some of them. The sample consists of some 100,000 clones, roughly 89% of them appearing once. The chain has TRBV5-1 and TRBJ2-7; no firm D call. This TCR was recovered from a human donor with classical Hodgkin lymphoma. The input for sequencing was peripheral blood mononuclear cells (PBMCs), taken at baseline. The CDR3 loop reads CASSLESARFYEQYF. Written as DNA, the CDR3 is TGCGCCAGCAGCTTGGAGTCGGCTCGTTTCTACGAGCAGTACTTC. Combining the CDR3 with reference TRBV5-1 and TRBJ2-7 gives the whole variable domain KAGVTQTPRYLIKTRGQQVTLSCSPISGHRSVSWYQQTPGQGLQFLFEYFSETQRNKGNFPGRFSGRQFSNSRSEMNVSTLELGDSALYLCASSLESARFYEQYFGPGTRLTVT.